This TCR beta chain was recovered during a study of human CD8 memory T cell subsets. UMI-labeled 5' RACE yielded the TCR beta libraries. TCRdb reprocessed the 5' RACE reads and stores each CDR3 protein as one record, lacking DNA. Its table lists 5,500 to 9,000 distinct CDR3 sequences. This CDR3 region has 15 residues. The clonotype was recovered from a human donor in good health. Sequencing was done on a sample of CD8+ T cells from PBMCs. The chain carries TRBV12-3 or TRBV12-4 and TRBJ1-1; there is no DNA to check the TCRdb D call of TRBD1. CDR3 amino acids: CASSPQRGQNTEAFF.